Listed below are T cell receptor beta chains from one sample, sequenced in a study of shared clonotypes between healthy human individuals. Measured with immunoSEQ multiplex PCR; TCRdb has only the in-frame clones, and not every one. This table holds about 1.5 million clones, roughly 96% found once. The sequencing sample was made of naive CD4+ T cells sorted from blood. These receptors all stem from a man younger than 40 in good health. Each CDR3 is given with its conserved first and last residue. D genes are given only for firm matches. Not every row has a clone size; where given, it reads once, few, many or a size class.

j_call	v_call	d_call	clone_size	cdr3_nt	cdr3_aa
TRBJ2-7	TRBV28	-	-	TGTGCCAGCAGGGGAGCGGCCGAATCTTACGAGCAGTACTTC	CASRGAAESYEQYF
TRBJ2-1	TRBV19	TRBD1	-	TGTGCCAGTAGGACAGGGGATCTTTACAATGAGCAGTTCTTC	CASRTGDLYNEQFF
TRBJ1-1	TRBV28	-	once	TGTGCCAGCAGCCCCCCGGGAACCGGGGATGGTTTCTTT	CASSPPGTGDGFF
TRBJ2-1	TRBV7-2	TRBD2	-	TGTGCCAGCAGCCGCCTTCTGATGGGACTAGCGGGAAGTCATGAGCAGTTCTTC	CASSRLLMGLAGSHEQFF
TRBJ1-2	TRBV10-2	-	once	TGCGCCACCGATCCGGGACACCCTGAAGGCTACACCTTC	CATDPGHPEGYTF
TRBJ2-7	TRBV28	TRBD1	-	TGTGCCAGCAGTTTAAGGACAGGACAGAATTACTACGAGCAGTACTTC	CASSLRTGQNYYEQYF
TRBJ1-1	TRBV18	-	-	TGTGCCAGCTCTTTACACACGGGTTTGAACACTGAAGCTTTCTTT	CASSLHTGLNTEAFF
TRBJ2-1	TRBV5-4	TRBD2	-	TGTGCCAGCAGTCCTAGCGGGAGGTCCTACAATGAGCAGTTCTTC	CASSPSGRSYNEQFF
TRBJ2-2	TRBV28	-	-	TGTGCCAGCAGTTCACTAGGAGCCGGGGAGCTGTTTTTT	CASSSLGAGELFF
TRBJ2-7	TRBV18	TRBD2	-	TGTGCCAGCTCACCACTGGGGACCGGACTAGGGTTCGACGAGCAGTACTTC	CASSPLGTGLGFDEQYF
TRBJ2-1	TRBV7-9	-	-	TGTGCCAGCAGCTTGGGGATGCGGACTATAAAATACAATGAGCAGTTCTTC	CASSLGMRTIKYNEQFF
TRBJ2-3	TRBV5-1	TRBD1	once	TGCGCCAGCAGCCCACTAGGAGCGACAGGGGGAATCACAGATACGCAGTATTTT	CASSPLGATGGITDTQYF
TRBJ2-7	TRBV5-8	-	-	TGTGCCAGCAGCTTGGCGAACCAGGGGAGGTACGAGCAGTACTTC	CASSLANQGRYEQYF
TRBJ1-2	TRBV5-1	-	-	TGCGCCAGCAGCTTACAGGGTATTGGTGGCTACACCTTC	CASSLQGIGGYTF
TRBJ1-1	TRBV21-1	-	-	TGTGCCAGCAGCAACGGGGACAGATCGAGCGCTTTCTTT	CASSNGDRSSAFF
TRBJ2-2	TRBV30	-	once	TGTGCCTGGGACCCCATCCGGACACCCGACGCGAACACCGGGGAGCTGTTTTTT	CAWDPIRTPDANTGELFF
TRBJ2-1	TRBV10-2	TRBD2	-	TGCGCCAGCAAAATAGCGGGCCTACCCCGCAATGAGCAGTTCTTC	CASKIAGLPRNEQFF
TRBJ2-3	TRBV10-3	-	-	TGTGCCATCAGTGCGGGAGTCCAGTCAGGTACGCAGTATTTT	CAISAGVQSGTQYF
TRBJ2-1	TRBV18	TRBD1	-	TGTGCCAGCTCACCACAGAGACAGGGAATTAGAGGTGAGCAGTTCTTC	CASSPQRQGIRGEQFF
TRBJ2-5	TRBV2	-	-	TGTGCCAGCAGTGAATTGCAGGGTAGGGAGACCCAGTACTTC	CASSELQGRETQYF
TRBJ1-1	TRBV29-1	-	-	TGCAGCGTTGAAGAGGTACGGGGGGGGTACACTGAAGCTTTCTTT	CSVEEVRGGYTEAFF
TRBJ1-1	TRBV28	-	-	TGTGCCACCGGGGGCCTGAACACTGAAGCTTTCTTT	CATGGLNTEAFF
TRBJ2-1	TRBV5-1	-	-	TGCGCCAGCAGCCTGTCTGGCAACCATGAGCAGTTCTTC	CASSLSGNHEQFF
TRBJ2-1	TRBV19	-	-	TGTGCCAGTAGTATAGCGCAGAGGGGTGAGCAGTTCTTC	CASSIAQRGEQFF
TRBJ2-3	TRBV30	-	-	TGTGCCTGGACCCCTGGCAGGGAGGCAGATACGCAGTATTTT	CAWTPGREADTQYF
TRBJ2-7	TRBV5-1	TRBD1	-	TGCGCCAGCAGCTTTAAGGACAGGAATATTTACGAGCAGTACTTC	CASSFKDRNIYEQYF
TRBJ2-1	TRBV4-2	-	-	TGTGCCAGCAGCCAAGAACAGGGAAACAATGAGCAGTTCTTC	CASSQEQGNNEQFF
TRBJ2-3	TRBV7-9	-	-	TGTGCCAGCAGCCCCCGGGACTCGTTGGATACGCAGTATTTT	CASSPRDSLDTQYF
TRBJ2-1	TRBV5-5	TRBD1	-	TGTGCCAGCAGCTTGTTTCTTCGACAGGGGTACAATGAGCAGTTCTTC	CASSLFLRQGYNEQFF
TRBJ2-1	TRBV2	TRBD2	-	TGTGCCAGCAGTCGGACTAGCGGGAGGACCAATGAGCAGTTCTTC	CASSRTSGRTNEQFF
TRBJ2-7	TRBV5-1	TRBD2	-	TGCGCCAGCAGCCGGGGGGCGGGGGGCTACGAGCAGTACTTC	CASSRGAGGYEQYF
TRBJ2-7	TRBV28	-	-	TGTGCCAGCAGTACTTCTTTGGCTAGATATAGCTACGAGCAGTACTTC	CASSTSLARYSYEQYF
TRBJ2-1	TRBV5-1	-	-	TGCGCCAGCAGCTTGGCCCGGGGATACAATGAGCAGTTCTTC	CASSLARGYNEQFF
TRBJ2-1	TRBV2	TRBD2	-	TGTGCCAGCACTTTCCTAGCGGTACTGTTCTTC	CASTFLAVLFF
TRBJ2-3	TRBV10-3	-	-	TGTGCCATCAGTGAAGTGGACAGCACAGATACGCAGTATTTT	CAISEVDSTDTQYF
TRBJ1-2	TRBV7-9	TRBD1	-	TGTGCCAGCAGCTCCCCGGGACAGGGGGCGCGTGGCTACACCTTC	CASSSPGQGARGYTF
TRBJ1-1	TRBV5-1	TRBD1	-	TGCGCCAGCAGCGAGGGACAGGGCGGATTCACTGAAGCTTTCTTT	CASSEGQGGFTEAFF
TRBJ2-5	TRBV18	-	-	TGTGCCAGCTCACCAAGAGTAGAGACCCAGTACTTC	CASSPRVETQYF
TRBJ2-1	TRBV5-1	TRBD2	-	TGCGCCAGCAGCTCGCCGGGACTAGCGGAAGACAATGAGCAGTTCTTC	CASSSPGLAEDNEQFF
TRBJ1-5	TRBV7-2	-	-	TGTGCCAGCAGCTTAGCGGGGGGTCCAGTCGGGCAGCCCCAGCATTTT	CASSLAGGPVGQPQHF
TRBJ2-1	TRBV10-3	-	-	TGTGCCACCCGGAAGGACGGGAATATGAATGAGCAGTTCTTC	CATRKDGNMNEQFF
TRBJ2-2	TRBV5-1	-	-	TGCGCCAGCAGCTTGCCGACGGGGTCCGGGGAGCTGTTTTTT	CASSLPTGSGELFF
TRBJ1-1	TRBV5-5	-	-	TGTGCCAGCAGCTTCCAGACGGAGAACACTGAAGCTTTCTTT	CASSFQTENTEAFF
TRBJ1-4	TRBV2	-	-	TGTGCCGCGCTGGACGGAAATAATGAAAAACTGTTTTTT	CAALDGNNEKLFF
TRBJ2-7	TRBV28	-	-	TGTGCCAGCACCCGAGGGGGGTCTTACGAGCAGTACTTC	CASTRGGSYEQYF
TRBJ2-1	TRBV25-1	TRBD2	-	TGTGCCAGCAGTGCGGGTGGACTAGTCTACAATGAGCAGTTCTTC	CASSAGGLVYNEQFF
TRBJ2-7	TRBV13	TRBD1	-	TGTGCCAGCAGCCCGCAATACAGGGGTTTTGTCTACGAGCAGTACTTC	CASSPQYRGFVYEQYF
TRBJ1-1	TRBV10-1	-	-	TGCGCCAGCAGTGATGTCCGAGGTTCGGCTTTCTTT	CASSDVRGSAFF
TRBJ2-7	TRBV9	TRBD1	-	TGTGCCAGCAGCGTAGGTGAGACAGGGGGCGGTTGGGAGCAGTACTTC	CASSVGETGGGWEQYF
TRBJ2-1	TRBV18	-	-	TGTGCCAGCTCACCCGAGAGCTCCTACAATGAGCAGTTCTTC	CASSPESSYNEQFF